Listed below are T cell receptor beta chains from one sample, sequenced in a study of CD8+CD57+ T cells in acquired aplastic anemia. One entry per CDR3 protein, called by TCRdb with MiXCR from the reads. The sample holds over 150,000 distinct CDR3 sequences; around half are singletons and the top ten take roughly 2.8%. Sequencing used sorted CD4+, CD8+, or CD8+CD57+ T cells (not recorded which) from PBMCs. These receptors came from a human donor with aplastic anemia. The CDR3 runs from the conserved cysteine through the conserved F or W. The order of the fields is D gene, J gene, V gene, clone size, CDR3 protein, CDR3 DNA. The D gene is left open where the match is weak. Clone size is given for some rows only: seen once, a few or many times, or a class if the clone is expanded.

.	TRBJ2-1	TRBV15	.	CATSSPKEANEQFF	TGTGCCACCAGCAGCCCGAAGGAGGCGAATGAGCAGTTCTTC
.	TRBJ1-2	TRBV15	few	CATSREGPDPVDGYTF	TGTGCCACCAGCAGAGAGGGGCCCGACCCCGTGGATGGCTACACCTTC
.	TRBJ1-2	TRBV28	few	CASSTTVYGYTF	TGTGCCAGCAGTACGACAGTCTATGGCTACACCTTC
.	TRBJ1-4	TRBV6-1	.	CAAPPGRVGEKLFF	TGTGCCGCACCCCCCGGCAGGGTAGGTGAAAAACTGTTTTTT
.	TRBJ2-2	TRBV18	few	CASSPAGAMAGELFF	TGTGCCAGCTCACCGGCGGGGGCGATGGCCGGGGAGCTGTTTTTT
.	TRBJ1-4	TRBV2	many	CASRVDRGPNEKLFF	TGTGCCAGCAGGGTGGACCGAGGCCCTAATGAAAAACTGTTTTTT
.	TRBJ2-3	TRBV9	many	CASSVGVAADTQYF	TGTGCCAGCAGCGTAGGGGTAGCAGCAGATACGCAGTATTTT
TRBD2	TRBJ2-1	TRBV20-1	many	CSARATSGSLDEQFF	TGCAGTGCTAGAGCGACTAGCGGGAGTTTGGATGAGCAGTTCTTC
TRBD2	TRBJ2-2	TRBV12-3/TRBV12-4	many	CAILAGGNTGELFF	TGTGCCATCCTAGCGGGAGGGAACACCGGGGAGCTGTTTTTT
.	TRBJ1-5	TRBV6-1	many	CASKISNQPQHF	TGTGCCAGCAAAATCAGCAATCAGCCCCAGCATTTT
.	TRBJ1-5	TRBV7-9	many	CASSLAAGNNQPQHF	TGTGCCAGCAGCTTAGCGGCAGGGAACAATCAGCCCCAGCATTTT
TRBD1	TRBJ1-2	TRBV24-1	.	CATSDPGTGGNYGYTF	TGTGCCACCAGTGATCCCGGGACAGGGGGTAACTATGGCTACACCTTC
.	TRBJ1-1	TRBV2	many	CASTLEKGPNTEAFF	TGTGCCAGCACCCTAGAGAAGGGGCCGAACACTGAAGCTTTCTTT
TRBD2	TRBJ2-2	TRBV15	once	CATSERERYTGELFF	TGTGCCACCAGCGAGCGGGAGAGGTACACCGGGGAGCTGTTTTTT
.	TRBJ2-7	TRBV29-1	.	CSVNTVDEQYF	TGCAGCGTTAATACGGTGGACGAGCAGTACTTC